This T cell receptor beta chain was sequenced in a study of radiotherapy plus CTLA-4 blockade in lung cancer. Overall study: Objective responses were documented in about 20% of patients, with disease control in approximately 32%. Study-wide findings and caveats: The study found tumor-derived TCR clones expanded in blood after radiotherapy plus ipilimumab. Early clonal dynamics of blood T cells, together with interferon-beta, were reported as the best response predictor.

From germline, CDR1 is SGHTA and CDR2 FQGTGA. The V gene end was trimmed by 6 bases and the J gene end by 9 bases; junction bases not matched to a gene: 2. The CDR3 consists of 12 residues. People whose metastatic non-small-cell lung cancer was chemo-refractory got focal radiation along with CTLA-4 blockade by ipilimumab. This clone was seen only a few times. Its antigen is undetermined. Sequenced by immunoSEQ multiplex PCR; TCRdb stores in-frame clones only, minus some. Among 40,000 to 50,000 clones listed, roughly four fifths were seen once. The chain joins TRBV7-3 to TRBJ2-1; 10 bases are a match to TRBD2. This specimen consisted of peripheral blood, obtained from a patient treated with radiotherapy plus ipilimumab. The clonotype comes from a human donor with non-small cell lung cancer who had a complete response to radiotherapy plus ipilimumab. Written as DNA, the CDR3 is TGTGCCAGCAGAATAGCGGGAGGTGAGCAGTTCTTC. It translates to CASRIAGGEQFF. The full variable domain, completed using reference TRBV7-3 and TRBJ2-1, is GAGVSQTPSNKVTEKGKYVELRCDPISGHTALYWYRQSLGQGPEFLIYFQGTGAADDSGLPNDRFFAVRPEGSVSTLKIQRTERGDSAVYLCASRIAGGEQFFGPGTRLTVL.